The source of this TCR beta chain is a study of blood T cell repertoires in COVID-19. In this sample, this clone turned up once. Per germline, CDR1 KGHSH and CDR2 LQKENI. This CDR3 comprises 12 residues. V lost 3 bases to trimming and J lost 6 bases, with 9 bases between them. TCRdb's table, derived via immunoSEQ multiplex PCR, lists solely in-frame clones and lacks some. The sample includes about 59,000 clones, roughly 91% of them seen just once. Input material: peripheral blood. The rearrangement links TRBV18 to TRBJ2-7, with D maybe TRBD1 (6 bases). The sequence was collected from a human donor in a cohort sampled during active COVID-19. Here the CDR3 reads CASSPTGTEQYF. The CDR3 bases are TGTGCCAGCTCACCTACAGGGACCGAGCAGTACTTC.